The TCR beta chain described here comes from a study of blood T cell repertoires in COVID-19. Study information: Samples of COVID-19 (acute and convalescent) were obtained from the United States, Italy and Spain.

Authors' methods: Nucleated cell number was recorded as an estimate derived from reference gene primer amplification. Sequenced by immunoSEQ multiplex PCR; TCRdb stores in-frame clones only, minus some. D and trimming come from the DNA, and the V and J calls and clone size come from that table. The sample records 150,000 or so clones, 75% to 85% being singletons. This TCR was sampled from a woman aged 70 to 79 with COVID-19, enrolled during active disease. Specimen: peripheral blood.

The chain's CDR3 is CASSSWGGSTDTQYF. The DNA of the CDR3 is TGTGCCAGCAGCAGCTGGGGGGGAAGCACAGATACGCAGTATTTT. V and J are TRBV2 and TRBJ2-3; 7 bases are a match to TRBD2. The CDR3 has 15 residues. V dropped 6 bases and J dropped 0; count of bases not matched to a gene: 6. Germline V gene data show CDR1 as SNHLY and CDR2 as FYNNEI.